A selection of T cell receptor beta chains follows, all from one sample in a study of vaccination and CD4 T cells after COVID-19. One entry per CDR3 protein results from TCRdb running MiXCR on the PCR reads. Here the sample spans 15,000 to 20,000 distinct CDR3 sequences, around 56% being singletons. For these TCRs, the target antigens are not known. This specimen consisted of CD4+ T cells from blood, cultured in vitro, obtained before SARS-CoV-2 vaccination. All receptors come from a human donor who had recovered from COVID-19. Both conserved end residues are part of each CDR3. D genes are given only for firm matches. Size is omitted from some rows. Given values are once, few, many or a class for expanded clones.

d_gene	len	v_gene	j_gene	abundance	CDR3nt	CDR3aa
-	15	TRBV7-3	TRBJ2-3	-	TGTGCCAGCAGCTTAAACGGCTTAGCTGCAGATACGCAGTATTTT	CASSLNGLAADTQYF
TRBD2	20	TRBV20-1	TRBJ2-5	few	TGCAGTGCTAGATTCCTGGGACTAGCGGGAGGGCCGTCTTCAACGGAGACCCAGTACTTC	CSARFLGLAGGPSSTETQYF
TRBD1	17	TRBV19	TRBJ1-5	few	TGTGCCAGTAGTGCCCCGAGACAGGGTGTAGGGAATCAGCCCCAGCATTTT	CASSAPRQGVGNQPQHF
-	16	TRBV18	TRBJ2-2	few	TGTGCCAGCTCACCCTCGGCAGGGGATGACACCGGGGAGCTGTTTTTT	CASSPSAGDDTGELFF
TRBD2	14	TRBV7-9	TRBJ2-7	once	TGTGCCAGCGGGCCGGGACTAGCGGAGTACGAGCAGTACTTC	CASGPGLAEYEQYF
TRBD2	16	TRBV7-9	TRBJ2-3	-	TGTGCCAGCAGCTTATACCTAGCGGGTGTCACAGATACGCAGTATTTT	CASSLYLAGVTDTQYF
-	13	TRBV6-1	TRBJ2-5	-	TGTGCCACCAGAACCGGGAATAAAGAGACCCAGTACTTC	CATRTGNKETQYF
-	12	TRBV20-1	TRBJ2-3	-	TGCAGTGTTGGGGGTGGCACAGATACGCAGTATTTT	CSVGGGTDTQYF
-	12	TRBV2	TRBJ1-1	-	TGTGCCAGCCGGACAGCGAACACTGAAGCTTTCTTT	CASRTANTEAFF
-	13	TRBV19	TRBJ1-6	-	TGTGCCAGTAGTATACGACAGAATTCACCCCTCCACTTT	CASSIRQNSPLHF
-	13	TRBV30	TRBJ1-2	-	TGTGCCTGGAGTGCCGGGAGCGGCCAAGGTTGCACCTTC	CAWSAGSGQGCTF
-	13	TRBV29-1	TRBJ2-3	once	TGCAGCGTTGAGGTCCAGCTCACAGATACGCAGTATTTT	CSVEVQLTDTQYF
-	13	TRBV27	TRBJ1-5	-	TGTGCCAGCAGGTCATATAGCAATCAGCCCCAGCATTTT	CASRSYSNQPQHF
TRBD2	21	TRBV27	TRBJ2-1	-	TGTGCCAGCAGTAAGTTGATTTCTTCGAGACTAGCGGGAGGCCCCTACAATGAGCAGTTCTTC	CASSKLISSRLAGGPYNEQFF
-	14	TRBV2	TRBJ1-2	once	TGTGCCAGCAGTCCACGACAGCCTAACTATGGCTACACCTTC	CASSPRQPNYGYTF
-	14	TRBV20-1	TRBJ2-7	-	TGCAGTGCTAGAGGCCGGGCGGCAAACGACGAGCAGTACTTC	CSARGRAANDEQYF
-	16	TRBV19	TRBJ1-2	-	TGTGCCAGTACCCCTTCGGGGGTTATAGCTAACTATGGCTACACCTTC	CASTPSGVIANYGYTF
-	14	TRBV28	TRBJ1-5	-	TGTGCCAGCGTCGGGCAGTATAGCAATCAGCCCCAGCATTTT	CASVGQYSNQPQHF
-	15	TRBV6-5	TRBJ2-1	-	TGTGCCAGCAGTTACTCGGGGACGAACTTCAATGAGCAGTTCTTC	CASSYSGTNFNEQFF
TRBD2	15	TRBV20-1	TRBJ2-3	few	TGCAGTGCTAGAGATGGGCGGGAGTCGACAGATACGCAGTATTTT	CSARDGRESTDTQYF
-	19	TRBV7-2	TRBJ1-6	-	TGTGCCAGCAGGCCCCCTTCCGGCAGGGGACTCTCCTATAATTCACCCCTCCACTTT	CASRPPSGRGLSYNSPLHF
-	13	TRBV30	TRBJ1-1	-	TGTGCCTGGCTCTCAGTAGCTGGCACTGAAGCTTTCTTT	CAWLSVAGTEAFF
-	12	TRBV6-5	TRBJ1-2	few	TGTGCCAGCAGTTCCTCACCGGCCCTTTACACCTTC	CASSSSPALYTF
TRBD1	12	TRBV20-1	TRBJ1-2	medium-sized	TGCAGTGCTGATAGACAGGGTGATGGCTACACCTTC	CSADRQGDGYTF
-	13	TRBV27	TRBJ2-3	-	TGTGCCAGCAGTGATTATAGCACAGATACGCAGTATTTT	CASSDYSTDTQYF
-	11	TRBV12-3/TRBV12-4	TRBJ2-7	-	TGTGCCAGCAGTTTAGGGTACGAGCAGTACTTC	CASSLGYEQYF
-	14	TRBV5-8	TRBJ2-4	few	TGTGCCAGCAGCTTGGACGGAGCCAAAAACATTCAGTACTTC	CASSLDGAKNIQYF
-	15	TRBV7-2	TRBJ2-1	-	TGTGCCAGCAGCACCAGATCCAACCTAAAATATGAGCAGTTCTTC	CASSTRSNLKYEQFF
-	15	TRBV2	TRBJ2-5	-	TGTGCCAGCAGTCGGGTCAAGGCCCCCATGTCGGCCCAGTACTTC	CASSRVKAPMSAQYF
-	13	TRBV2	TRBJ2-5	-	TGTGCCAGCAGGGAACAAGGTTCAGAGACCCAGTACTTC	CASREQGSETQYF
TRBD2	18	TRBV4-2	TRBJ2-7	-	TGTGCCAGCAGCCTGGGGACTAGCGGGAGGACGGTATCCTACGAGCAGTACTTC	CASSLGTSGRTVSYEQYF
-	14	TRBV20-1	TRBJ1-1	few	TGCAGTGCTATTCGTGGGGGGCCAAACACTGAAGCTTTCTTT	CSAIRGGPNTEAFF
TRBD1	14	TRBV5-8	TRBJ2-7	-	TGTGCCAGCAGGTCGACAGGGAAAACCTACGAGCAGTACTTC	CASRSTGKTYEQYF
TRBD1	16	TRBV19	TRBJ2-7	-	TGTGCCAGTAGTCCCCTCGGGGACAGGGGTACCTACGAGCAGTACTTC	CASSPLGDRGTYEQYF
TRBD2	16	TRBV6-2/TRBV6-3	TRBJ2-3	-	TGTGCCAGCACTAAATCTGGCGGGAGTAACACTGATACGCAGTATTTT	CASTKSGGSNTDTQYF